This T cell receptor beta chain originates from a study of CD8 T cells in Susac syndrome. With random hexamers, roughly 0.45 to 1 ug RNA was reverse transcribed. In TCRdb, the immunoSEQ multiplex PCR reads were re-called with MiXCR into one record per CDR3 protein. The sample yields fewer than 80,000 distinct CDR3 sequences, 94% seen once. CD8+ and CD4+ T cells circulating in blood were sequenced for TCR beta. The authors negatively isolated CD8+ and CD4+ T cells and FACS-enriched TEMRA cells. Per the germline V gene, CDR1 is SNHLY and CDR2 is FYNNEI. The CDR3 spans 12 residues. V was clipped by 6 bases and J by 4 bases, with 9 bases between them.

This chain connects TRBV2 to TRBJ2-5; the D is unclear. The source of this sequence is a human donor with Susac syndrome. Material for sequencing was CD8+ T cells from PBMCs. The CDR3 DNA sequence: TGTGCCAGCAGGGGTTCCCGAGAGACCCAGTACTTC. Its translation is CASRGSRETQYF.